This T cell receptor (beta chain) was identified in a study of naive and memory T cell subsets. Sample treatment: skin biopsy from PPD injection site in Mantoux-positive individual. An oligonucleotide containing a UMI was ligated to the 3' end of TCR cDNA. Individuals with a positive Mantoux test gave biopsies from PPD-injected skin. Overall study findings and caveats: Higher TCR numbers at tuberculin sites reflect T cell infiltration, per interpretation.

Trimming removed 8 bases from V and 4 bases from J; junction bases left unmatched: 7. Germline V lookup: CDR1 SNHLY, CDR2 FYNNEI. The CDR3 runs 13 residues. Ligated cDNA underwent four rounds of PCR with nested alpha and beta constant region primers and SP2. TCRdb ran MiXCR on the UMI-ligation and nested PCR reads and lists one entry per CDR3 protein. The sample carries around 30,000 distinct CDR3 sequences, about 6.2% recorded once. In its sample, this clonotype was seen many times. Its specificity is not known. V is TRBV2 and J is TRBJ1-1; 7 bases match TRBD1. The input for sequencing was skin, taken from a tuberculin skin test site. The receptor was derived from an adult in good health. CDR3 DNA sequence: TGTGCCAGCGATAAACAGGGGAGCACTGAAGCTTTCTTT. Protein sequence: CASDKQGSTEAFF.